Following are 32 T cell receptor beta chains from one sample sequenced in a study of cytomegalovirus exposure and HLA in healthy donors. PCR employed 60 Vbeta and 13 Jbeta primers. Measured with immunoSEQ multiplex PCR; TCRdb has only the in-frame clones, and not every one. In the table there are around 150,000 clones, roughly 89% of which are singletons. Sample: PBMCs. The receptors derive from a woman in her 30s in good health and CMV-seronegative.

This clone was detected only once. This chain joins TRBV7-3 and TRBJ2-7, with D possibly being TRBD2 (6 bases). Germline-derived CDR1 and CDR2 are SGHTA and FQGTGA. The CDR3 loop spans 13 amino acids. Trimming took 5 bases from V and 6 from J, leaving 14 bases between them. The CDR3 sequence is CASSNSGTAEQYF. The DNA of the CDR3 is TGTGCCAGCAGCAACTCCGGGACTGCCGAGCAGTACTTC.

In this sample, this clone turned up once. The chain is built from TRBV10-3 and TRBJ1-1; the match to TRBD1 covers 9 bases. Losses at the gene ends were 2 bases for V and 4 bases for J; bases not matched to a gene: 5. Germline CDR1 and CDR2: ENHRY and SYGVKD. The CDR3 has 15 amino acids. In DNA form, the CDR3 reads TGTGCCATCAGTGAGCACGACAGGGGGGTCACTGAAGCTTTCTTT. It encodes CAISEHDRGVTEAFF.

CDR3 protein: CASSLYPPGQFEETQYF. The CDR3 coding sequence is TGTGCCAGCAGTTTATACCCCCCGGGACAGTTTGAGGAGACCCAGTACTTC. The J gene is TRBJ2-5, the V gene TRBV27; TRBD1 matches at 7 bases. The germline gives CDR1 MNHEY, CDR2 SMNVEV (reference sequence). The CDR3 runs to 17 residues. V shed 1 base and J 5 bases; nucleotides not matched to a gene: 13.

The rearrangement joins TRBV5-1 to TRBJ2-5, with TRBD2 identical over 13 bases. There are 17 residues in the CDR3. Germline V gives CDR1 SGHRS, CDR2 YFSETQ. Trimming took 6 bases from V and 2 from J; bases not matched to a gene: 10. CDR3 nucleotides: TGCGCCAGCACAAAATGGGGGACTAGCGGGGCTCAAGAGACCCAGTACTTC. This sequence encodes CASTKWGTSGAQETQYF.

This chain uses TRBV7-2 with TRBJ2-1; D is unclear. V lost 2 bases and J lost 7, with 9 bases in between. This CDR3 is built from 13 residues. Germline loops: CDR1 SGHTA, CDR2 FQGNSA. CDR3 sequence (DNA): TGTGCCAGCAGCTTATATAGGCGGAATGAGCAGTTCTTC. Amino acid sequence: CASSLYRRNEQFF.

This clone was seen a handful of times. The CDR3 sequence is CASSLIGGSSYEQYF. Here the CDR3 DNA reads TGTGCCAGCAGCTTAATTGGGGGGAGCTCCTACGAGCAGTACTTC. V usage is TRBV7-3 and J usage is TRBJ2-7, with D possibly TRBD2 on 6 matching bases. V lost 1 base and J lost 0, with 10 bases in between. The CDR3 has 15 amino acids. Germline V lookup: CDR1 SGHTA, CDR2 FQGTGA.

This sequence joins TRBV27 and TRBJ1-2; 7 bases match TRBD1. Germline V gives CDR1 MNHEY, CDR2 SMNVEV (reference sequence). The CDR3 consists of 13 residues. Trimming at V came to 2 bases and at J to 7 bases, leaving 4 bases not matched to a gene. The CDR3 spells CASSLLQGVGYTF. The CDR3 DNA reads TGTGCCAGCAGTTTACTCCAGGGGGTTGGCTACACCTTC.

The CDR3 here is CASSQDRGRDSPLHF. CDR3 in DNA: TGCGCCAGCAGCCAAGACAGGGGTAGGGATTCACCCCTCCACTTT. The chain carries TRBV4-3 and TRBJ1-6, with D perhaps matching TRBD1 (6 bases). Trimming pared 0 bases from V and 8 bases from J, leaving 11 bases between. This CDR3 comprises 15 residues. Germline lookup yields CDR1 LGHNA and CDR2 YSLEER.

The chain combines TRBV5-1 with TRBJ2-7, with D perhaps matching TRBD2 (5 bases). The length of the CDR3 is 17 residues. Germline V gene lookup returns CDR1 SGHRS and CDR2 YFSETQ. V was clipped by 4 bases and J by 3 bases, with 23 bases between them. The CDR3 DNA sequence: TGCGCCAGCAGCCCCGGAGGTTTTACGGTTACGATCTACGAGCAGTACTTC. Amino acids: CASSPGGFTVTIYEQYF. The variable domain in full, with the rest retrieved from reference TRBV5-1 and TRBJ2-7, is KAGVTQTPRYLIKTRGQQVTLSCSPISGHRSVSWYQQTPGQGLQFLFEYFSETQRNKGNFPGRFSGRQFSNSRSEMNVSTLELGDSALYLCASSPGGFTVTIYEQYFGPGTRLTVT.

This clone was counted only a few times. CDR3 loop: CASSPGDNQPQHF. For the CDR3, the DNA is TGTGCCAGCAGTCCGGGAGACAATCAGCCCCAGCATTTT. The chain is built from TRBV6-5 and TRBJ1-5, with D hard to call. CDR1 is MNHEY, CDR2 SVGAGI, per germline. The CDR3 consists of 13 residues. Trimming removed 5 bases from V and 3 bases from J, with 8 bases in between.

This sequence joins TRBV19 and TRBJ2-5; 8 bases line up with TRBD1. The CDR3 totals 16 residues. The V segment lost 5 bases and the J segment 1 base; nucleotides outside the gene matches: 9. Germline V gives CDR1 LNHDA, CDR2 SQIVND (reference sequence). Here the CDR3 reads CASSPRTGNVQETQYF. The CDR3 DNA follows: TGTGCCAGTAGTCCACGGACAGGGAACGTCCAAGAGACCCAGTACTTC.

This sequence joins TRBV5-1 and TRBJ2-5, with 8 positions matching TRBD2. There are 15 residues in the CDR3. J lost 3 bases, V lost 3 bases, and 7 bases had no gene match. CDR1 and CDR2 from the germline V gene are SGHRS and YFSETQ. Here the CDR3 reads CASSSIGLAEETQYF. The CDR3 DNA reads as TGCGCCAGCAGCTCGATTGGACTAGCAGAAGAGACCCAGTACTTC.

The rearrangement links TRBV4-1 to TRBJ2-5; 12 bases map to TRBD1. Germline V gives CDR1 MGHRA, CDR2 YSYEKL. The junction had 10 bases not matched to a gene; V was cut back by 1 base and J by 7 bases. The CDR3 is 17 residues long. CDR3 bases: TGCGCCAGCAGCCAAGGGGGCTGGGACAGGGGGCGAGGGACCCAGTACTTC. It yields the protein CASSQGGWDRGRGTQYF.

The V and J genes are TRBV18 and TRBJ2-3; 8 positions agree with TRBD2. CDR1 and CDR2 from the germline V gene are KGHSH and LQKENI. V shed 1 base, J shed 1 base, and the junction held 4 bases outside the gene matches. This CDR3 is 16 amino acids long. CDR3 in amino acids: CASSPLATSGTDTQYF. The CDR3 nucleotides read TGTGCCAGCTCACCACTAGCGACTAGCGGCACAGATACGCAGTATTTT.

This clone was detected once. The chain couples TRBV28 to TRBJ1-4; 8 nucleotides line up with TRBD1. The V segment lost 5 bases and the J segment 6 bases; nucleotides outside the gene matches: 8. The CDR3 covers 15 residues. Looked up from germline, CDR1 is MDHEN and CDR2 is SYDVKM. CDR3 sequence (DNA): TGTGCCAGCAGTACGCAGGGGGCGCCGGATGAAAAACTGTTTTTT. Amino acids: CASSTQGAPDEKLFF.

The J gene is TRBJ2-2, the V gene TRBV15; 10 positions agree with TRBD1. Germline V gives CDR1 LNHNV, CDR2 YYDKDF (reference sequence). The CDR3 extends over 13 amino acids. With 2 bases clipped from V and 14 bases from J, the junction kept 5 bases outside the gene matches. The DNA of the CDR3 is TGTGCCACCAGCAGACGGGGACAGGGGACCCTGTTTTTT. Amino acid sequence: CATSRRGQGTLFF.

This clone was picked up a small number of times. The genes are TRBV6-5 and TRBJ1-1; D may be TRBD1 (6 bases). CDR1 MNHEY and CDR2 SVGAGI come from the germline V gene. This CDR3 comprises 13 residues. V was pared by 5 bases and J by 3 bases, with 10 bases between. CDR3: CASSPGQHTEAFF. CDR3 DNA: TGTGCCAGCAGTCCCGGACAGCACACTGAAGCTTTCTTT.

DNA for the CDR3: TGTGCCAGCTCACGGACAGGCGTCCCCTCCTACAATGAGCAGTTCTTC. Translating gives CASSRTGVPSYNEQFF. This rearrangement joins TRBV18 to TRBJ2-1; TRBD1 aligns across 7 bases. The ends lost 4 bases at V and 0 bases at J; junction bases unmatched: 6. Looked up from germline, CDR1 is KGHSH and CDR2 is LQKENI. The length of the CDR3 is 16 residues. Full variable domain (outside the CDR3, taken from reference TRBV18 and TRBJ2-1): NAGVMQNPRHLVRRRGQEARLRCSPMKGHSHVYWYRQLPEEGLKFMVYLQKENIIDESGMPKERFSAEFPKEGPSILRIQQVVRGDSAAYFCASSRTGVPSYNEQFFGPGTRLTVL.

J is TRBJ2-5 and V is TRBV28; 9 bases are a match to TRBD2. V dropped 8 bases and J dropped 5; count of bases not matched to a gene: 12. Germline V CDR1 and CDR2: MDHEN, SYDVKM. The CDR3 spans 15 residues. DNA for the CDR3: TGTGCCAGCCATCCCCGGGGGCTAGCGGGGGAGACCCAGTACTTC. This sequence encodes CASHPRGLAGETQYF.

The chain employs TRBV15 and TRBJ2-3, with 9 bases lining up with TRBD2. The CDR3 extends over 16 amino acids. Germline V gene lookup returns CDR1 LNHNV and CDR2 YYDKDF (reference sequence). The trim removed 4 bases at V and 2 bases at J, leaving 7 bases unmatched. CDR3 amino acids: CATSTPGLANTDTQYF. CDR3 DNA sequence: TGTGCCACCAGCACACCAGGACTAGCGAACACAGATACGCAGTATTTT.

The chain recombines TRBV4-1 with TRBJ2-5; 12 positions agree with TRBD2. This CDR3 spans 15 amino acids. Trimming removed 4 bases from V and 5 bases from J; junction bases left unmatched: 5. Germline V CDR1 and CDR2: MGHRA, YSYEKL. The CDR3 DNA reads as TGCGCCAGCAGCCCACGGACTAGCGGGGATGAGACCCAGTACTTC. Residues: CASSPRTSGDETQYF.

Only a few counts were recorded for this clone. The rearrangement joins TRBV6-1 to TRBJ2-6; D call uncertain. CDR1 MNHNS and CDR2 SASEGT come from the germline V gene. The CDR3 consists of 15 residues. V lost 4 bases to trimming and J lost 0 bases, with 7 bases between them. CDR3 protein: CASSVALSGANVLTF. The CDR3, as DNA: TGTGCCAGCAGTGTGGCCCTCTCTGGGGCCAACGTCCTGACTTTC.

V usage is TRBV7-2 and J usage is TRBJ1-3, with no clear D. The CDR3 contains 17 residues. CDR1 is SGHTA and CDR2 is FQGNSA in the germline V gene. The germline V and J ends were trimmed by 5 bases and 0 bases, with 17 bases remaining between them. In DNA form, the CDR3 reads TGTGCCAGCAGCCCCCGCGGAGGGCTGAGCTCTGGAAACACCATATATTTT. Its protein product is CASSPRGGLSSGNTIYF.

The DNA for the CDR3 is TGCGCCAGCAGCCGGGGGACCCTTAATGAAAAACTGTTTTTT. This translates into CASSRGTLNEKLFF. The chain uses TRBV5-1 and TRBJ1-4, with D perhaps matching TRBD1 (5 bases). The CDR3 contains 14 residues. The germline CDR1 and CDR2 sequences are SGHRS and YFSETQ. With 4 bases removed from V and 4 bases from J, the gap between germline ends came to 11 bases. The variable domain in full, with the rest retrieved from reference TRBV5-1 and TRBJ1-4, is KAGVTQTPRYLIKTRGQQVTLSCSPISGHRSVSWYQQTPGQGLQFLFEYFSETQRNKGNFPGRFSGRQFSNSRSEMNVSTLELGDSALYLCASSRGTLNEKLFFGSGTQLSVL.

This chain uses TRBV7-8 with TRBJ2-6, with 8 bases matching TRBD2. J lost 0 bases, V lost 8 bases, and 6 bases had no gene match. The CDR3 has 16 residues. Germline V gene lookup returns CDR1 SGHVS and CDR2 FQNEAQ. The CDR3 nucleotides are TGTGCCAGCCGGGGGGGCCTATTCTCTGGGGCCAACGTCCTGACTTTC. This encodes CASRGGLFSGANVLTF.

The CDR3 region has the DNA TGCGCCAGCAGCCTCGGGACTAGCGGCCTCGAGACCCAGTACTTC. Its protein product is CASSLGTSGLETQYF. This chain joins TRBV4-3 and TRBJ2-5, with 11 bases fitting TRBD2. This CDR3 is 15 amino acids long. V lost 4 bases to trimming and J lost 5 bases; unmatched junction nucleotides: 6. Looked up from germline, CDR1 is LGHNA and CDR2 is YSLEER.

The rearrangement uses TRBV27 and TRBJ2-7, with TRBD1 matching over 9 bases. V was clipped by 4 bases and J by 4 bases; unmatched bases: 8. The CDR3 is made up of 15 amino acids. The germline gives CDR1 MNHEY, CDR2 SMNVEV (reference sequence). CDR3 amino acids: CASSSPGTGFYEQYF. DNA of the CDR3: TGTGCCAGCAGTTCCCCCGGGACAGGGTTTTACGAGCAGTACTTC.

This chain links TRBV5-1 with TRBJ1-4; TRBD1 might be the D (5 bases). The length of the CDR3 is 15 residues. Trimming shortened V by 1 base and J by 8 bases, and 15 bases separated the two germline ends. Germline V lookup: CDR1 SGHRS, CDR2 YFSETQ. The CDR3 region has the DNA TGCGCCAGCAGCTTGTTTCGGGGGAAGGAGGAAAAACTGTTTTTT. Translated: CASSLFRGKEEKLFF.

This clone was counted once. CDR3 in amino acids: CASSETGAWAGEAFF. CDR3 DNA sequence: TGTGCCAGCAGCGAGACAGGGGCCTGGGCCGGTGAAGCTTTCTTT. This rearrangement joins TRBV5-6 to TRBJ1-1; 8 bases agree with TRBD1. The germline V gene has CDR1 SGHDT and CDR2 YYEEEE. The CDR3 contains 15 residues. Trimming at V came to 4 bases and at J to 7 bases, leaving 12 bases not matched to a gene.

The chain couples TRBV4-2 to TRBJ2-5; 8 nucleotides align to TRBD2. The germline V gene has CDR1 LGHNA and CDR2 YNFKEQ. V trimming: 6 bases; J trimming: 1 base; junction bases outside the gene matches: 13. CDR3 length: 17 residues. The CDR3 spells CASSQTPGTSLQETQYF. The CDR3 DNA reads TGTGCCAGCAGTCAAACACCCGGGACTAGTCTCCAAGAGACCCAGTACTTC.

The CDR3 DNA sequence: TGTGCCAGCACCCAGACAGGGGGCCGCTCACCCCTCCACTTT. Translated, it gives CASTQTGGRSPLHF. The chain couples TRBV6-6 to TRBJ1-6, with TRBD1 matching over 10 bases. Germline CDR1 reads MNHNY; CDR2 reads SVGAGI (reference sequence). The CDR3 length is 14 residues. V was pared by 7 bases and J by 10 bases, with 7 bases of the junction left unmatched.

This clone showed up just a few times. The chain carries TRBV6-1 and TRBJ1-5, with D perhaps matching TRBD1 (5 bases). The ends were cut back, 8 bases at V and 6 bases at J, with 17 bases in the middle. The germline V gene encodes CDR1 MNHNS and CDR2 SASEGT. The CDR3 contains 14 residues. CDR3 DNA sequence: TGTGCCAGCCAGAACGGGGGACGGGGTCAGCCCCAGCATTTT. Translation gives CASQNGGRGQPQHF.